This T cell receptor (beta chain) originates from a study of blood T cell repertoires in COVID-19. V was trimmed by 1 base and J by 1 base, leaving 13 bases between them. The CDR3 consists of 16 residues. Germline CDR1 reads SGHVS; CDR2 reads FQNEAQ. Assay used: immunoSEQ multiplex PCR; TCRdb lists only in-frame clones, some missing. Of some 76,000 clones listed, approximately 90% are singletons. This sequence was found in a man between 60 and 70 years old with acute or convalescent COVID-19. V and J are TRBV7-8 and TRBJ1-1; D possibly corresponds to TRBD1 (5 bases). Sequencing used peripheral blood. The CDR3 spells CASSLEFRTQNTEAFF. The CDR3 coding sequence is TGTGCCAGCAGCTTAGAATTCCGGACACAGAACACTGAAGCTTTCTTT.